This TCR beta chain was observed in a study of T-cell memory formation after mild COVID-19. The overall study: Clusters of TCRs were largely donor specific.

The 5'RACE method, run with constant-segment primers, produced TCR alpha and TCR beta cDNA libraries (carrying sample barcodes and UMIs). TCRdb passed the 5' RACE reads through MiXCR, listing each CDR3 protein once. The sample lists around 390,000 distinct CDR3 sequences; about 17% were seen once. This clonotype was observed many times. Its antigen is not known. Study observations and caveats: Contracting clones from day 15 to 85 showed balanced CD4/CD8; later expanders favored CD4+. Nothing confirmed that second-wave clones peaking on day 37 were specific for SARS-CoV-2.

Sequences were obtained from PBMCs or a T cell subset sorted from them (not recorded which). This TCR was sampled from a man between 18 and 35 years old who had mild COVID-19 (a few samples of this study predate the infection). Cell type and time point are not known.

CDR3 loop: CASSQDRWKEAFF. The CDR3 nucleotides are TGCGCCAGCAGCCAAGATCGGTGGAAAGAAGCTTTCTTT. The V and J genes are TRBV4-3 and TRBJ1-1; unclear D gene. This CDR3 is built from 13 residues. V lost 0 bases and J 8 bases, leaving 10 bases between the germline ends. Germline V CDR1 and CDR2: LGHNA, YSLEER.